The 19 T cell receptor beta chains below come from one sample, sequenced in a study of T cell repertoires in cytomegalovirus infection. One entry per CDR3 protein results from TCRdb running MiXCR on the reads. The sample records about 190,000 distinct CDR3 sequences, 8% to 10% being singletons. Source material: PBMCs. These receptors were taken from a human donor in good health (CMV status not recorded). Some clones in this sample may be carry-over from other donors' samples.

The J gene is TRBJ1-4, the V gene TRBV30; no reliable D call. Trimming removed 2 bases from V and 0 bases from J, with 7 bases in between. The CDR3 spans 14 residues. CDR1 is GTSNPN, CDR2 SVGIG, per germline (reference sequence). The CDR3 region is CAWSRQATNEKLFF. DNA for the CDR3: TGTGCCTGGAGTCGACAAGCAACTAATGAAAAACTGTTTTTT.

The table lists this clonotype with many counts. V usage is TRBV7-2 and J usage is TRBJ1-4; possibly TRBD1 for D (6 bases). Per the germline V gene, CDR1 is SGHTA and CDR2 is FQGNSA. V lost 5 bases, J lost 5 bases, and 18 bases lay in between. This CDR3 is 16 amino acids long. The CDR3 region is CASSLVARGRNEKLFF. The CDR3 DNA reads as TGTGCCAGCAGCCTCGTCGCGCGGGGGCGAAATGAAAAACTGTTTTTT.

The chain couples TRBV15 to TRBJ1-5, with D possibly being TRBD1 (5 bases). This CDR3 spans 15 amino acids. Looked up from germline, CDR1 is LNHNV and CDR2 is YYDKDF (reference sequence). V lost 1 base and J 7 bases, leaving 14 bases between the germline ends. CDR3 nucleotides: TGTGCCACCAGCAGAGCTGGGGGAGTGAGGCAGCCCCAGCATTTT. It specifies CATSRAGGVRQPQHF.

CDR3 nucleotides: TGCAGCGTTTCGGACAGCCTGAACTATGGCTACACCTTC. Encoded protein: CSVSDSLNYGYTF. This chain joins TRBV29-1 and TRBJ1-2; D is perhaps TRBD1 (6 bases). This CDR3 is 13 amino acids long. V shed 5 bases and J shed 2 bases, with 12 bases lying between them. Looked up from germline, CDR1 is SQVTM and CDR2 is ANQGSEA.

Comments on this clonotype: A much larger clone lies a single base off, so this may be a read error. The chain combines TRBV11-2 with TRBJ1-1, with 7 bases lining up with TRBD1. CDR1 is SGHAT and CDR2 is FQNNGV in the germline V gene. The CDR3 consists of 13 residues. The CDR3 DNA reads as TGTGCCAGCAGCTCGACAGGGTTCGCTGAAGCTTACTTT. It encodes CASSSTGFAEAYF.

This clonotype was seen more than once but under ten times. This chain joins TRBV7-9 and TRBJ2-7, with D uncertain. V lost 1 base, J lost 4 bases, and 14 bases lay in between. This CDR3 has 15 amino acids. Looked up from germline, CDR1 is SEHNR and CDR2 is FQNEAQ (reference sequence). CDR3 amino acids: CASSLGPDGVYEQYF. CDR3 nucleotide sequence: TGTGCCAGCAGCTTAGGTCCGGACGGAGTTTACGAGCAGTACTTC. The variable domain in full, completed from reference TRBV7-9 and TRBJ2-7, reads DTGVSQNPRHKITKRGQNVTFRCDPISEHNRLYWYRQTLGQGPEFLTYFQNEAQLEKSRLLSDRFSAERPKGSFSTLEIQRTEQGDSAMYLCASSLGPDGVYEQYFGPGTRLTVT.

The rearrangement uses TRBV19 and TRBJ2-2; D remains unclear. Per germline, CDR1 LNHDA and CDR2 SQIVND (reference sequence). V was clipped by 5 bases and J by 6 bases, with 7 bases between them. The CDR3 has 12 residues. CDR3 sequence reads: CASSRAAGELFF. The CDR3 nucleotides are TGTGCCAGTAGTCGCGCCGCCGGGGAGCTGTTTTTT.

This clonotype was found a few times. V usage is TRBV5-4 and J usage is TRBJ2-3, with D possibly being TRBD1 or TRBD2 (5 bases each). Germline V gene data show CDR1 as SGHNT and CDR2 as YYREEE (reference sequence). The V gene lost 1 base and the J gene lost 4 bases, with 16 bases spanning the gap. The CDR3 has 16 amino acids. The DNA of the CDR3 is TGTGCCAGCAGCTTGTGGACGGGACGCCTTTCAGATACGCAGTATTTT. It specifies CASSLWTGRLSDTQYF. Full variable domain (rest looked up from reference TRBV5-4 and TRBJ2-3): ETGVTQSPTHLIKTRGQQVTLRCSSQSGHNTVSWYQQALGQGPQFIFQYYREEENGRGNFPPRFSGLQFPNYSSELNVNALELDDSALYLCASSLWTGRLSDTQYFGPGTRLTVL.

This clonotype was counted only a few times. This chain joins TRBV20-1 and TRBJ2-1; 9 bases align to TRBD1. The CDR3 is 15 amino acids. J was trimmed by 1 base and V by 1 base; bases with no gene match: 2. Germline V gene lookup returns CDR1 DFQATT and CDR2 SNEGSKA (reference sequence). CDR3 protein: CSARGGTGSYNEQFF. CDR3 sequence (DNA): TGCAGTGCTAGAGGAGGGACAGGGTCCTACAATGAGCAGTTCTTC.

This clonotype was seen only a few times. Written as DNA, the CDR3 is TGTGCCAGCAGTTCCCTTGAAAGATTCGGGGATGAGCAGTTCTTC. Translating it yields CASSSLERFGDEQFF. The chain has TRBV28 and TRBJ2-1; tentative D call: TRBD2 (5 bases). The CDR3 sequence is 15 residues long. The V gene lost 4 bases and the J gene lost 8 bases, with 18 bases spanning the gap. The germline gives CDR1 MDHEN, CDR2 SYDVKM.

This clonotype appeared many times. Here the CDR3 DNA reads TGTGCCAGTACCGAGGGGACTATGAACACTGAAGCTTTCTTT. It encodes CASTEGTMNTEAFF. V and J are TRBV7-2 and TRBJ1-1, with D perhaps TRBD1 (5 bases). CDR3 length: 14 amino acids. Germline lookup yields CDR1 SGHTA and CDR2 FQGNSA. V was shortened by 9 bases and J by 0 bases, with 14 bases between the two germline ends.

The CDR3 protein is CASSLAAGGGNIQYF. CDR3 DNA: TGTGCCAGCAGCTTAGCTGCGGGAGGGGGAAACATTCAGTACTTC. The chain joins TRBV7-9 to TRBJ2-4; 9 bases map to TRBD2. Per germline, CDR1 SEHNR and CDR2 FQNEAQ (reference sequence). Trimming took 0 bases from V and 6 from J; bases not matched to a gene: 3. The CDR3 runs to 15 residues. Based on the CDR3 plus reference TRBV7-9 and TRBJ2-4, the full variable domain is DTGVSQNPRHKITKRGQNVTFRCDPISEHNRLYWYRQTLGQGPEFLTYFQNEAQLEKSRLLSDRFSAERPKGSFSTLEIQRTEQGDSAMYLCASSLAAGGGNIQYFGAGTRLSVL.

V is TRBV12-3 or TRBV12-4 and J is TRBJ1-6; TRBD1 agrees at 7 bases. There are 15 residues in the CDR3. V lost 7 bases and J lost 7; bases outside the gene matches: 10. CDR3 amino acids: CASNLAGGWNSPLHF. The CDR3 DNA sequence: TGTGCCAGCAATCTAGCAGGGGGTTGGAATTCACCCCTCCACTTT.

This clonotype has a count of ten or more. The chain joins TRBV12-3 or TRBV12-4 to TRBJ1-4; the match to TRBD1 covers 7 bases. The V gene end was trimmed by 6 bases and the J gene end by 5 bases; junction bases not matched to a gene: 9. The CDR3 runs to 15 residues. The CDR3 loop reads CASSQFGTENEKLFF. The CDR3 coding sequence is TGTGCCAGCAGCCAATTTGGGACAGAAAATGAAAAACTGTTTTTT.

In this sample, this clonotype turned up a few times. The chain combines TRBV20-1 with TRBJ1-5; D is undetermined. The length of the CDR3 is 12 residues. The germline gives CDR1 DFQATT, CDR2 SNEGSKA (reference sequence). Trimming removed 8 bases from V and 4 bases from J, with 12 bases in between. CDR3 amino acids: CSNGRQNQPQHF. The CDR3 DNA reads TGCAGTAACGGACGGCAAAATCAGCCCCAGCATTTT.

This clonotype was detected ten times or more. The rearrangement uses TRBV4-2 and TRBJ1-3, with D possibly being TRBD1 (5 bases). Trimming left V 1 base short and J 3 bases short, with 16 bases between. CDR3 length: 17 amino acids. The germline CDR1 and CDR2 sequences are LGHNA and YNFKEQ. The CDR3 nucleotides are TGTGCCAGCAGCCAAGCCAGGCCGTCCGGGGGTGGAAACACCATATATTTT. Amino acid sequence: CASSQARPSGGGNTIYF.

The chain joins TRBV18 to TRBJ2-7; 10 nucleotides align to TRBD1. There are 16 residues in the CDR3. J was trimmed by 5 bases and V by 1 base; bases with no gene match: 8. Germline-derived CDR1 and CDR2 are KGHSH and LQKENI. The CDR3 bases are TGTGCCAGCTCACCACGTTCGGGACAGGGGATAAACGAGCAGTACTTC. Encoded protein: CASSPRSGQGINEQYF.

This clonotype was seen repeatedly, ten times or more. This chain joins TRBV7-2 and TRBJ2-3, with D possibly being TRBD1 (5 bases). Germline-derived CDR1 and CDR2 are SGHTA and FQGNSA. The ends were cut back, 4 bases at V and 2 bases at J, with 16 bases in the middle. The CDR3 consists of 16 residues. The CDR3 DNA sequence: TGTGCCAGCAGCTCCCACCCCCCCAGGGTCACAGATACGCAGTATTTT. This encodes CASSSHPPRVTDTQYF.

The chain is built from TRBV6-4 and TRBJ2-1; TRBD2 matches at 9 bases. The CDR3 length is 14 residues. V trimming: 6 bases; J trimming: 6 bases; junction bases outside the gene matches: 6. Germline CDR1 and CDR2: MRHNA and SNTAGT. The CDR3: CASSRTSALNEQFF. The CDR3 nucleotides read TGTGCCAGCAGCCGGACTAGCGCCCTCAATGAGCAGTTCTTC.